At least ten counts were recorded for the clone carrying this TCR beta chain. Antigen: not known. The sample comes from a study of T cells after yellow fever vaccination. General study results and limits: In FACS-sorted repertoires, abundant clonotypes from the bulk population could appear as contaminants. On re-exposure, the response was weaker but peaked faster, at day 5 versus 15.

TCR cDNA, made by 5'RACE template switching, carried an added universal primer site and UMIs. TCRdb redid the calling of the 5' RACE reads with MiXCR, one entry per CDR3 protein. The sample lists about 210,000 distinct CDR3 sequences, 2.5% to 3.5% occurring once. The clonotype comes from a man in his late teens or twenties who received the YFV17D yellow fever vaccine. The starting material was CD4+ T cells sorted from PBMCs, obtained 10 days after the yellow fever booster vaccination.

The CDR3 is CASSPPGRRDTQYF. CDR3 nucleotide sequence: TGTGCCAGTAGTCCTCCGGGCCGACGAGATACGCAGTATTTT. The V call is TRBV19, the J call TRBJ2-3, with D unclear. Germline V gene sequence: CDR1 LNHDA, CDR2 SQIVND (reference sequence). The CDR3 extends over 14 amino acids. Trimming took 5 bases from V and 5 from J, leaving 14 bases between them.